Listed below are T cell receptor beta chains from one sample, sequenced in a study of identical twins. TCRdb re-derived calls from the 5' RACE reads in MiXCR, one entry per CDR3 protein. This sample has 400,000 to 500,000 distinct CDR3 sequences; approximately 17% occur once, and the top ten carry roughly 12%. The sequencing input was naive T cells sorted from blood. The receptors shown here come from a man aged 45 to 65 in good health. Both conserved end residues are part of each CDR3. D genes are given only for firm matches. Clone size is not always given. Where it is, it says once, few, many or a class for expanded clones.

D,J,V,size,CDR3,DNA
NA,TRBJ2-5,TRBV7-8,once,CASSPHHGGDRETQYF,TGTGCCAGCAGCCCCCACCATGGGGGAGATCGTGAGACCCAGTACTTC
NA,TRBJ1-6,TRBV25-1,few,CASSDANSPLHF,TGTGCCAGCAGTGACGCAAATTCACCCCTCCACTTT
NA,TRBJ2-4,TRBV6-6,NA,CASRNPDIQYF,TGTGCCAGCAGAAACCCGGACATTCAGTACTTC
TRBD2,TRBJ2-3,TRBV5-1,few,CASSEGLAADTQYF,TGCGCCAGCAGCGAGGGACTAGCCGCAGATACGCAGTATTTT
NA,TRBJ2-7,TRBV7-2,few,CASSLRPDHEQYF,TGTGCCAGCAGCCTACGGCCGGACCACGAGCAGTACTTC
TRBD1,TRBJ1-1,TRBV7-8,many,CASSRVYSGGTEAFF,TGTGCCAGCAGCCGCGTCTATTCAGGGGGCACTGAAGCTTTCTTT
NA,TRBJ2-3,TRBV3-1,many,CASSQLLERTTSTDTQYF,TGTGCCAGCAGCCAACTGCTCGAACGTACAACTAGCACAGATACGCAGTATTTT
TRBD2,TRBJ2-1,TRBV20-1,few,CSARISGRAYNEQFF,TGCAGTGCTAGAATAAGCGGGAGGGCATACAATGAGCAGTTCTTC
NA,TRBJ2-2,TRBV4-3,NA,CASSQTSAGELFF,TGCGCCAGCAGCCAAACCTCGGCCGGGGAGCTGTTTTTT
NA,TRBJ2-1,TRBV29-1,NA,CSAGGGFNEQFF,TGCAGCGCCGGAGGGGGTTTCAATGAGCAGTTCTTC
NA,TRBJ2-5,TRBV10-3,NA,CAISGPPGHRVQETQYF,TGTGCCATCAGTGGCCCGCCGGGACACCGAGTCCAAGAGACCCAGTACTTC
NA,TRBJ2-7,TRBV6-6,NA,CASSHKDYEQYF,TGTGCCAGCAGCCATAAAGATTACGAGCAGTACTTC
TRBD2,TRBJ2-7,TRBV20-1,few,CSAEYWAGAGYEQYF,TGCAGTGCCGAATATTGGGCGGGAGCAGGGTACGAGCAGTACTTC
TRBD2,TRBJ2-7,TRBV3-1,NA,CASSQRGTSVKDEQYF,TGTGCCAGCAGCCAACGAGGAACTAGCGTAAAGGACGAGCAGTACTTC
TRBD1,TRBJ1-5,TRBV5-1,many,CASKGGTGDQPQHF,TGCGCCAGCAAAGGAGGGACAGGGGATCAGCCCCAGCATTTT
TRBD2,TRBJ2-3,TRBV5-4,NA,CASSPSRGLAGEDTQYF,TGTGCCAGCAGCCCAAGCCGGGGACTAGCGGGGGAGGATACGCAGTATTTT
TRBD1,TRBJ2-7,TRBV10-3,NA,CAISSAPGQGDEQYF,TGTGCCATCAGTTCCGCACCGGGACAGGGGGACGAGCAGTACTTC
TRBD1,TRBJ2-2,TRBV6-2/TRBV6-3,NA,CASSYTGGRTGELFF,TGTGCCAGCAGTTACACAGGGGGCCGGACCGGGGAGCTGTTTTTT
NA,TRBJ2-5,TRBV5-1,NA,CASSPSGAGETQYF,TGTGCCAGCAGCCCGTCGGGGGCGGGAGAGACCCAGTACTTC
TRBD1,TRBJ2-3,TRBV7-8,NA,CASSKEGQGSRDTQYF,TGTGCCAGCAGCAAAGAGGGACAGGGGAGTAGAGATACGCAGTATTTT
NA,TRBJ2-2,TRBV5-1,NA,CASSSGQGELFF,TGCGCCAGCAGCTCCGGACAGGGGGAGCTGTTTTTT
TRBD2,TRBJ2-7,TRBV4-2,few,CASSQVTGTSGRASYEQYF,TGTGCCAGCAGCCAAGTAACCGGGACTAGCGGGAGGGCCTCCTACGAGCAGTACTTC
TRBD1,TRBJ1-5,TRBV12-3/TRBV12-4,NA,CATQPGQGSQPQHF,TGTGCCACCCAGCCGGGACAGGGTAGTCAGCCCCAGCATTTT
NA,TRBJ1-1,TRBV7-8,NA,CASSFQGLGGANTEAFF,TGTGCCAGCAGCTTCCAGGGCCTCGGTGGAGCGAACACTGAAGCTTTCTTT
NA,TRBJ1-5,TRBV27,few,CASSLWAPTSNQPQHF,TGTGCCAGCAGTTTATGGGCTCCAACGAGCAATCAGCCCCAGCATTTT
TRBD1,TRBJ2-5,TRBV5-6,once,CASSPGGPGETQYF,TGTGCCAGCAGCCCAGGGGGACCGGGGGAGACCCAGTACTTC
NA,TRBJ1-1,TRBV14,NA,CASSRTGTNTEAFF,TGTGCCAGCAGCCGGACGGGGACGAACACTGAAGCTTTCTTT
NA,TRBJ1-6,TRBV5-1,once,CASSLGSHHNNSPLHF,TGCGCCAGCAGCTTGGGCTCACATCATAATAATTCACCCCTCCACTTT
TRBD2,TRBJ2-5,TRBV5-1,many,CASSLSSGGSQETQYF,TGCGCCAGCAGCTTGAGTAGCGGGGGAAGCCAAGAGACCCAGTACTTC
NA,TRBJ2-7,TRBV4-1,many,CASSQGDSSYEQYF,TGCGCCAGCAGCCAAGGCGACAGCTCCTACGAGCAGTACTTC
TRBD1,TRBJ2-5,TRBV12-3/TRBV12-4,NA,CASSITGVQETQYF,TGTGCCAGCAGTATAACAGGGGTCCAAGAGACCCAGTACTTC
TRBD2,TRBJ2-7,TRBV20-1,NA,CSARTSGGRGQHPLEQYF,TGCAGTGCTAGGACTAGCGGAGGGCGGGGCCAACACCCCCTCGAGCAGTACTTC
TRBD2,TRBJ2-1,TRBV6-1,NA,CASSLLAGGPSWFF,TGTGCCAGCAGCCTACTAGCGGGAGGGCCCTCTTGGTTCTTC
NA,TRBJ1-1,TRBV6-1,few,CASTPGGENTEAFF,TGTGCCAGCACCCCGGGAGGGGAGAACACTGAAGCTTTCTTT
TRBD1,TRBJ2-1,TRBV6-2/TRBV6-3,few,CASSYSTDRGLNEQFF,TGTGCCAGCAGTTACTCGACGGACAGGGGGCTGAATGAGCAGTTCTTC
TRBD1,TRBJ2-3,TRBV7-6,few,CASSRDSNTQYF,TGTGCCAGCAGCCGGGACAGTAATACGCAGTATTTT
TRBD1,TRBJ1-2,TRBV7-9,many,CASRGTGLNYGYTF,TGTGCCAGCAGAGGGACAGGGTTGAACTATGGCTACACCTTC
NA,TRBJ2-5,TRBV24-1,NA,CATSDLRAGKEETQYF,TGTGCCACCAGTGATTTGAGGGCAGGAAAGGAAGAGACCCAGTACTTC
TRBD2,TRBJ2-2,TRBV10-3,few,CAISESRGDLTGELFF,TGTGCCATCAGTGAGTCGCGGGGGGACCTCACCGGGGAGCTGTTTTTT